A selection of T cell receptor beta chains follows, all from one sample in a study of beta chain features in type 1 diabetes. TCRdb's copy holds only in-frame clones and misses some; the assay was immunoSEQ multiplex PCR. The data contain about 150,000 clones, about an eighth of them seen just once; the ten biggest clones take up 1.3%. Sequences were obtained from central memory CD4+ T cells from blood. Source of these receptors: a man aged 18 to 30 with type 1 diabetes. Both conserved end residues are part of each CDR3. The D gene is left open where the match is weak. Clone size appears in some rows only: once, few, many, or a class for an expanded clone.

j_call	d_call	v_call	clone_size	cdr3_aa	cdr3_nt
TRBJ1-2	-	TRBV16	few	CASSQGLGSGGGYTF	TGTGCCAGCAGCCAAGGCTTGGGTTCAGGCGGTGGCTACACCTTC
TRBJ1-3	-	TRBV18	-	CASSRAGSSGNTIYF	TGTGCCAGCTCACGCGCTGGGAGCTCTGGAAACACCATATATTTT
TRBJ1-2	TRBD1	TRBV5-6	few	CASSRDRGISYGYTF	TGTGCCAGCAGCCGTGACAGGGGGATAAGCTATGGCTACACCTTC
TRBJ2-7	-	TRBV6-5	-	CASSLTGPYEQYF	TGTGCCAGCAGTTTGACAGGTCCCTACGAGCAGTACTTC
TRBJ2-6	TRBD1	TRBV11-2	once	CASSQQGAGANVLTF	TGTGCCAGCAGTCAACAGGGGGCCGGGGCCAACGTCCTGACTTTC
TRBJ2-1	-	TRBV19	few	CASSRTEGFYNEQFF	TGTGCCAGTAGTAGGACGGAAGGTTTCTACAATGAGCAGTTCTTC
TRBJ1-4	TRBD1	TRBV18	-	CASSTGQGTPGNEKLFF	TGTGCCAGCTCAACGGGACAGGGCACCCCCGGGAATGAAAAACTGTTTTTT
TRBJ2-3	TRBD2	TRBV7-7	few	CASSLAGVIDTQYF	TGTGCTAGCTCCCTAGCGGGGGTCATAGATACGCAGTATTTT
TRBJ2-5	-	TRBV12-5	-	CASGEDRLETQYF	TGTGCTAGTGGTGAGGACAGATTAGAGACCCAGTACTTC
TRBJ2-4	TRBD1	TRBV30	few	CAWSATGTENIQYF	TGTGCCTGGAGTGCAACCGGGACAGAAAACATTCAGTACTTC
TRBJ2-4	-	TRBV6-6	few	CASTQGAKNIQYF	TGTGCCAGCACTCAGGGGGCCAAAAACATTCAGTACTTC
TRBJ1-2	-	TRBV7-9	-	CASSLNQEGYTF	TGTGCCAGCAGCTTAAACCAGGAGGGCTACACCTTC
TRBJ2-5	-	TRBV30	-	CAWSVVVGETQYF	TGTGCCTGGAGTGTAGTGGTCGGAGAGACCCAGTACTTC
TRBJ1-1	TRBD1	TRBV4-1	-	CASSQVDRDPEAFF	TGCGCCAGCAGCCAAGTGGACAGGGACCCTGAAGCTTTCTTT
TRBJ2-5	TRBD1	TRBV19	few	CASRHTGEETQYF	TGTGCCAGTAGGCACACAGGGGAGGAGACCCAGTACTTC
TRBJ2-7	-	TRBV27	few	CASSFGWAGSTYEQYF	TGTGCCAGCAGTTTTGGGTGGGCGGGCTCTACGTACGAGCAGTACTTC
TRBJ1-2	TRBD1	TRBV6-5	few	CASSYSISGTGDGYTF	TGTGCCAGCAGTTACTCTATTTCTGGGACAGGGGATGGCTACACCTTC
TRBJ2-5	-	TRBV9	few	CASSVGMAGETQYF	TGTGCCAGCAGCGTAGGGATGGCGGGGGAGACCCAGTACTTC
TRBJ2-7	-	TRBV5-1	-	CASSLEAVVAGEQYF	TGCGCCAGCAGCTTGGAGGCGGTCGTGGCGGGCGAGCAGTACTTC
TRBJ1-5	TRBD1	TRBV7-9	-	CASSLGDRVHQPQHF	TGTGCCAGCAGCTTAGGGGACAGGGTCCATCAGCCCCAGCATTTT
TRBJ2-3	TRBD2	TRBV5-6	-	CASSSSTSGGQSTDTQYF	TGTGCCAGCAGCTCGTCGACTAGCGGGGGCCAGAGCACAGATACGCAGTATTTT
TRBJ2-7	-	TRBV18	few	CASSPSTAYEQYF	TGTGCCAGCTCACCATCGACTGCCTACGAGCAGTACTTC
TRBJ1-4	-	TRBV30	few	CAWSRVSEGEKLFF	TGTGCCTGGAGTCGTGTCAGTGAAGGTGAAAAACTGTTTTTT
TRBJ1-6	-	TRBV28	few	CASSLEGSWLPLHF	TGTGCCAGCAGTTTAGAAGGGTCATGGTTACCCCTCCACTTT
TRBJ2-7	-	TRBV28	few	CVSGAPDEQYF	TGTGTATCAGGGGCTCCCGACGAGCAGTACTTC
TRBJ2-7	-	TRBV28	-	CASRIMTEGTNEQYF	TGTGCCAGCAGGATTATGACGGAGGGGACCAACGAGCAGTACTTC
TRBJ2-7	-	TRBV6-1	-	CASSEGSHSEQYF	TGTGCCAGCAGTGAAGGGTCACATAGCGAGCAGTACTTC
TRBJ1-4	TRBD1	TRBV30	few	CAWSRGQGVEKLFF	TGTGCCTGGAGTCGGGGACAGGGCGTTGAAAAACTGTTTTTT
TRBJ1-5	TRBD1	TRBV5-1	few	CASSSGQGSGQPQHF	TGCGCCAGCAGCTCGGGACAGGGGTCAGGCCAGCCCCAGCATTTT
TRBJ1-1	-	TRBV18	few	CASSPGRGTEAFF	TGTGCCAGCTCCCCCGGAAGAGGCACTGAAGCTTTCTTT
TRBJ2-3	TRBD2	TRBV5-8	-	CASSTRVAGGPTDTQYF	TGTGCCAGCAGCACCCGCGTAGCGGGGGGGCCGACAGATACGCAGTATTTT
TRBJ1-6	TRBD1	TRBV5-6	few	CASSLRDRGASPLHF	TGTGCCAGCAGCTTGCGGGACAGGGGCGCCTCACCCCTCCACTTT
TRBJ1-1	-	TRBV2	many	CASSASPGADTEAFF	TGTGCCAGCAGTGCATCCCCAGGGGCGGACACTGAAGCTTTCTTT
TRBJ1-1	TRBD1	TRBV5-1	-	CASSPGTGRNTEAFF	TGCGCCAGCAGCCCCGGGACAGGAAGGAACACTGAAGCTTTCTTT
TRBJ2-5	-	TRBV11-2	-	CASSLGGAETQYF	TGTGCCAGCAGCTTAGGGGGGGCAGAGACCCAGTACTTC
TRBJ2-3	-	TRBV7-2	many	CASSLALPGHDTQYF	TGTGCCAGCAGCTTAGCGCTACCAGGGCACGATACGCAGTATTTT
TRBJ1-4	-	TRBV30	few	CAWRPLLGDEKLFF	TGTGCCTGGAGGCCGCTCCTCGGGGATGAAAAACTGTTTTTT
TRBJ2-3	TRBD1	TRBV15	few	CATSREGQGARDTQYF	TGTGCCACCAGCAGAGAGGGACAGGGGGCAAGGGATACGCAGTATTTT
TRBJ2-3	TRBD2	TRBV9	-	CASSVGAGGFTDTQYF	TGTGCCAGCAGCGTAGGAGCGGGGGGATTCACGGATACGCAGTATTTT
TRBJ2-1	TRBD1	TRBV4-1	-	CASSQEGQGSYNEQFF	TGCGCCAGCAGCCAAGAGGGACAGGGATCCTACAATGAGCAGTTCTTC
TRBJ2-7	-	TRBV29-1	many	CSVNKGFRNEQYF	TGCAGCGTTAACAAGGGGTTTAGGAACGAGCAGTACTTC
TRBJ1-1	-	TRBV30	many	CAWSLQDGGEAFF	TGTGCCTGGAGTCTACAGGACGGAGGTGAAGCTTTCTTT
TRBJ2-3	-	TRBV9	many	CASSVGGPTDTQYF	TGTGCCAGCAGCGTAGGAGGACCCACAGATACGCAGTATTTT
TRBJ2-2	-	TRBV11-2	-	CASSFFGQSTGELFF	TGTGCCAGCAGCTTTTTCGGACAGTCCACCGGGGAGCTGTTTTTT
TRBJ1-2	-	TRBV11-2	few	CASSLGPPNYGYTF	TGTGCCAGCAGCTTAGGCCCCCCGAACTATGGCTACACCTTC
TRBJ1-1	-	TRBV6-5	many	CASSTGWGTEAFF	TGTGCCAGCAGTACAGGATGGGGAACTGAAGCTTTCTTT
TRBJ1-1	-	TRBV18	-	CASSATEGSTEAFF	TGTGCCAGCTCAGCGACAGAGGGGAGCACTGAAGCTTTCTTT
TRBJ1-1	TRBD1	TRBV29-1	-	CSASQGDPRNTEAFF	TGCAGCGCCTCCCAGGGGGACCCGAGGAACACTGAAGCTTTCTTT
TRBJ1-2	-	TRBV19	-	CASRTAPIGYTF	TGTGCCAGTAGGACAGCACCGATCGGCTACACCTTC
TRBJ1-2	-	TRBV4-1	-	CASSQDRWAGVNYGYTF	TGCGCCAGCAGCCAAGACCGTTGGGCAGGGGTTAACTATGGCTACACCTTC
TRBJ1-1	-	TRBV10-3	-	CAISESGTRVGDKNTEAFF	TGTGCCATCAGTGAGTCTGGGACTAGGGTCGGGGACAAGAACACTGAAGCTTTCTTT
TRBJ1-2	-	TRBV30	-	CACLSDSAGMDGYTF	TGTGCCTGCCTGTCCGACTCCGCAGGGATGGATGGCTACACCTTC
TRBJ2-7	-	TRBV2	-	CASNIAGWSYEQYF	TGTGCCAGCAATATCGCGGGGTGGTCCTACGAGCAGTACTTC
TRBJ1-1	-	TRBV10-2	few	CASSVQGNEAFF	TGCGCCAGCAGTGTCCAGGGGAATGAAGCTTTCTTT
TRBJ2-1	TRBD2	TRBV11-2	-	CASSPLAGGTQQFF	TGTGCCAGCAGCCCCTTGGCGGGGGGCACGCAGCAGTTCTTC
TRBJ1-2	-	TRBV7-9	-	CASSFNDRPGGYTF	TGTGCCAGCAGCTTTAATGACAGACCAGGGGGCTACACCTTC
TRBJ1-5	TRBD1	TRBV30	-	CAWGTGPNQPQHF	TGTGCCTGGGGGACAGGGCCCAATCAGCCCCAGCATTTT
TRBJ1-1	-	TRBV27	-	CASSLYVGLNTEAFF	TGTGCCAGCAGTTTATACGTCGGTTTGAACACTGAAGCTTTCTTT